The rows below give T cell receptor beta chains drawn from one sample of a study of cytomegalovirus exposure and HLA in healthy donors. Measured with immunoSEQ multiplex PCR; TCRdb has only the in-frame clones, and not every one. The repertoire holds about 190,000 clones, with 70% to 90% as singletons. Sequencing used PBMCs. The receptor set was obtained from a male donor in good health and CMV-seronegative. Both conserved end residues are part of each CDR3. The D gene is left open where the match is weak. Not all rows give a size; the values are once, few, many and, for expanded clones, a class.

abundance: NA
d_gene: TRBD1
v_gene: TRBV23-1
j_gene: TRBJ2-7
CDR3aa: CASSQTGFYEQYF
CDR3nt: TGCGCCAGCAGTCAGACAGGGTTCTACGAGCAGTACTTC

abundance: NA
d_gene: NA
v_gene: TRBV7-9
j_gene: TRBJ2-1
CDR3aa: CASTLGGADNEQFF
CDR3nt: TGTGCCAGCACCCTAGGCGGCGCGGACAATGAGCAGTTCTTC

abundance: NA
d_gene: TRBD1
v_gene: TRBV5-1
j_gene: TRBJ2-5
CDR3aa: CASSLLGQGTIETQYF
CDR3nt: TGCGCCAGCAGCTTGTTGGGACAGGGGACGATAGAGACCCAGTACTTC

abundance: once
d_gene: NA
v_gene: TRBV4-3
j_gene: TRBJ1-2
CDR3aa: CASSQDPSVATNYGYTF
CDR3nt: TGCGCCAGCAGCCAAGATCCCTCGGTCGCGACTAACTATGGCTACACCTTC

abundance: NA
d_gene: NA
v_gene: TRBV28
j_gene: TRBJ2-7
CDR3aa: CASSLTGGSYEQYF
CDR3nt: TGTGCCAGCAGTTTGACAGGAGGCTCCTACGAGCAGTACTTC

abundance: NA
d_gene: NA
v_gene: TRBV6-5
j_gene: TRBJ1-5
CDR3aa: CASSYGRSGQPQHF
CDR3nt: TGTGCCAGCAGTTACGGGAGGTCCGGACAGCCCCAGCATTTT

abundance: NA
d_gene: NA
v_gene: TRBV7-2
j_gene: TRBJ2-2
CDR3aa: CASSVVGANTGELFF
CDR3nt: TGTGCCAGCAGCGTAGTAGGGGCGAACACCGGGGAGCTGTTTTTT

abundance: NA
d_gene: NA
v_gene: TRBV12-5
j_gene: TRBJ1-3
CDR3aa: CASGLQTASSGNTIYF
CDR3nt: TGTGCTAGTGGTCTGCAGACAGCCTCCTCTGGAAACACCATATATTTT

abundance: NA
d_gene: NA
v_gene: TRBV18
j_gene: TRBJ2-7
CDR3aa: CASSPPPGRVEQYF
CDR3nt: TGTGCCAGCTCACCACCGCCGGGTCGGGTCGAGCAGTACTTC

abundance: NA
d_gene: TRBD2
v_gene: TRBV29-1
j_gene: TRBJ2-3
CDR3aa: CSVEQRGGRLDTQYF
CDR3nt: TGCAGCGTTGAACAGCGGGGGGGCCGTCTGGATACGCAGTATTTT

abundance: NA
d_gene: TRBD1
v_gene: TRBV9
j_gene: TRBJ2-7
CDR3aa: CASSPSRDRGYEQYF
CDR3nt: TGTGCCAGCAGCCCGTCGAGGGACAGGGGGTACGAGCAGTACTTC

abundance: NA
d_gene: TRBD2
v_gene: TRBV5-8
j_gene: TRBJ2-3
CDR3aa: CASSTLAGGEANTDTQYF
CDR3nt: TGTGCCAGCAGCACTTTAGCGGGAGGCGAGGCTAACACAGATACGCAGTATTTT

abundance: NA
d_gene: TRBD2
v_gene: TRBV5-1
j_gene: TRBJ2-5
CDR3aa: CASSWGLAGEETQYF
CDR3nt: TGCGCCAGCAGCTGGGGACTAGCGGGGGAAGAGACCCAGTACTTC

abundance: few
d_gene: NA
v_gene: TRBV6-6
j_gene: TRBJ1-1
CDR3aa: CASSSLRREGSTEAFF
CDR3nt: TGTGCCAGCAGTTCCCTCCGGAGGGAAGGGAGCACTGAAGCTTTCTTT

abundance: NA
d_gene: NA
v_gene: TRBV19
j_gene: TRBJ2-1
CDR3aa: CASNLPGGLYNEQFF
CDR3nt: TGTGCCAGTAATCTCCCAGGAGGCCTCTACAATGAGCAGTTCTTC

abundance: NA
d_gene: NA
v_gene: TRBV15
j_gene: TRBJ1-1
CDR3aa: CATSMGLLMNTEAFF
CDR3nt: TGTGCCACCAGCATGGGACTGCTCATGAACACTGAAGCTTTCTTT

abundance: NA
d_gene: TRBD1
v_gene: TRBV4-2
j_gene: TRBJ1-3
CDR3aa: CASSQDWDRRSGNTIYF
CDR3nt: TGTGCCAGCAGCCAAGATTGGGACAGGAGATCTGGAAACACCATATATTTT

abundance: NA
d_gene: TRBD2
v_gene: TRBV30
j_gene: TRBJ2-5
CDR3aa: CAWSVLAGEETQYF
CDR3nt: TGTGCCTGGAGTGTACTAGCGGGGGAAGAGACCCAGTACTTC

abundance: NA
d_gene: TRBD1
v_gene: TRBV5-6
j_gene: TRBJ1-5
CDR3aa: CASSKQGMNQPQHF
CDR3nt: TGTGCCAGCAGCAAACAGGGGATGAATCAGCCCCAGCATTTT

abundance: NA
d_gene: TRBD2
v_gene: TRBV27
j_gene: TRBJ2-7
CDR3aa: CASSLLRTSGLEQYF
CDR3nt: TGTGCCAGCAGTTTGTTGCGGACTAGCGGACTCGAGCAGTACTTC

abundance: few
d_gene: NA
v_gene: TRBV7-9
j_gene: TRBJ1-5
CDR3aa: CASSRDTLSQPQHF
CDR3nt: TGTGCCAGCAGCAGGGACACATTAAGTCAGCCCCAGCATTTT

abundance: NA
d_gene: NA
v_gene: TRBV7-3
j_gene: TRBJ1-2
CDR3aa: CASSPDEAGGYTF
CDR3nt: TGTGCCAGCAGCCCCGACGAGGCGGGTGGCTACACCTTC

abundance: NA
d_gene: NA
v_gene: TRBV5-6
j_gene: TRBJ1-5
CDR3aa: CASSLYSSGPQHF
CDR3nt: TGTGCCAGCAGCTTGTACTCCTCGGGGCCCCAGCATTTT

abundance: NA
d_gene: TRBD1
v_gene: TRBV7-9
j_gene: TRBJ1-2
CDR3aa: CASSPSGTGGYGYTF
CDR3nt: TGTGCCAGCAGCCCATCCGGGACAGGGGGCTACGGCTACACCTTC

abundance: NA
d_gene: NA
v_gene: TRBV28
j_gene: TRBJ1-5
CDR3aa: CASSLLRGLSNQPQHF
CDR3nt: TGTGCCAGCAGTTTATTGAGGGGACTTAGCAATCAGCCCCAGCATTTT

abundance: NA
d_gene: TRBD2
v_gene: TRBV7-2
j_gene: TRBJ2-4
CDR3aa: CASSLSGGASKNIQYF
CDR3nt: TGTGCCAGCAGCCTTTCCGGGGGGGCGTCCAAAAACATTCAGTACTTC

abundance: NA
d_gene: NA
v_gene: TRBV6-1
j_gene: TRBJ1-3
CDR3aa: CASSAVGNTIYF
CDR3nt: TGTGCCAGCAGTGCCGTTGGAAACACCATATATTTT

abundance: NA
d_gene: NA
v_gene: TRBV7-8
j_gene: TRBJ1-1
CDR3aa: CASSLVGRATEAFF
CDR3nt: TGTGCCAGCAGCTTAGTCGGCAGGGCGACTGAAGCTTTCTTT

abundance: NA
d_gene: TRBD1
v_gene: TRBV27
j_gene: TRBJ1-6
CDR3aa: CASRWKGAPNSPLHF
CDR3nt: TGTGCCAGCAGGTGGAAGGGGGCGCCTAATTCACCCCTCCACTTT

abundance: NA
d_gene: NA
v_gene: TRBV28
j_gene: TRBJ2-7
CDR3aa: CASSQTSYEQYF
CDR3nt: TGTGCCAGCAGCCAGACTTCCTACGAGCAGTACTTC

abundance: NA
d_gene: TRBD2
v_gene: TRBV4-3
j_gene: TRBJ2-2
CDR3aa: CASGAGGPNTGELFF
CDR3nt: TGCGCCAGCGGAGCGGGAGGCCCGAACACCGGGGAGCTGTTTTTT